The clone carrying this T cell receptor beta chain was picked up a small number of times. The data originate from a study of blood T cell repertoires in COVID-19. Study overall: Material from acute and convalescent COVID-19 was sourced from the United States, Italy and Spain. Sample material is recorded as cDNA or gDNA derived from T cells, B-cell-depleted T cells, or PBMCs.

The J segment lost 1 base and the V segment lost 1 base, leaving 0 bases of the junction unmatched. CDR1 and CDR2 from the germline V gene are SGHTA and FQGNSA. This CDR3 has 14 residues. Source study methods: Amplification of reference gene primers was used by the study to estimate nucleated cell counts. Some clones are missing from TCRdb's copy, which holds only in-frame ones; the method was immunoSEQ multiplex PCR. The V and J calls and clone size are taken from that table; D and trimming were inferred from the DNA. Of approximately 70,000 clones listed, 70% to 80% are singletons. The sequence was collected from a woman between 70 and 85 years old with acute or convalescent COVID-19. Sequenced material: peripheral blood. V gene TRBV7-2 combines with J gene TRBJ1-1, with TRBD1 identical over 7 bases. The CDR3 spells CASSLDRGNTEAFF. In DNA form, the CDR3 reads TGTGCCAGCAGCTTAGACAGGGGGAACACTGAAGCTTTCTTT.